This TCR beta chain was recovered during a study of blood T cell repertoires in COVID-19. Per the authors' pipeline: Quantification of nucleated cells was approximated via reference gene primer amplification. Method: immunoSEQ multiplex PCR; TCRdb's copy keeps in-frame clones and lacks some. V and J calls plus clone size are reproduced from that table; the DNA served to infer D and trimming. This sample has about 210,000 clones; around 84% occur once, and the top ten carry roughly 13%. Germline V gene sequence: CDR1 SGHAT, CDR2 FQNNGV. The CDR3 has 15 amino acids. The junction had 7 bases not matched to a gene; V was cut back by 3 bases and J by 7 bases.

The sample taken for sequencing was peripheral blood. This sequence originates from a human donor in a cohort sampled during active COVID-19. The chain recombines TRBV11-2 with TRBJ2-1; the match to TRBD1 covers 9 bases. The CDR3 DNA follows: TGTGCCAGCAGCTTCTTTACAGGGGGCCGGAATGAGCAGTTCTTC. Amino acids: CASSFFTGGRNEQFF.